This TCR beta chain was found in a study of blood T cell repertoires in COVID-19. Repertoires were generated with immunoSEQ multiplex PCR, while TCRdb's copy carries only in-frame clones and drops some. The data show roughly 150,000 clones, less than 85% seen once. The CDR3 has 16 amino acids. CDR1 is LGHNA and CDR2 is YNFKEQ in the germline V gene. V lost 3 bases, J lost 6 bases, and 13 bases stayed unmatched. Recruited during active infection, patients (from Seattle) were subsequently followed longitudinally. The source is a woman aged 60-75 years with COVID-19, enrolled during active disease. The sample consisted of peripheral blood. The chain joins TRBV4-2 to TRBJ1-1, with 7 nucleotides matching TRBD1. The CDR3 here is CASSQWRQGSGAEAFF. The DNA for the CDR3 is TGTGCCAGCAGCCAGTGGCGACAGGGAAGCGGAGCTGAAGCTTTCTTT.